This TCR beta chain was recovered during a study of regulatory dendritic cells for organ transplantation. Findings of the study overall: Naive CD4+ and CD8+ repertoires were highly diverse; memory CD8+ was most oligoclonal.

V lost 5 bases, J lost 0 bases, and 13 bases lay in between. In germline, CDR1 is SQVTM, CDR2 ANQGSEA. CDR3 length equals 14 residues. Produced via immunoSEQ multiplex PCR; TCRdb's table is partial and in-frame only. The sample records roughly 12,000 clones, about nine tenths being singletons. CFSE-labeled sorted T cells met regulatory or mature dendritic cells for under 6 days. In the case of this clone: Its antigen is as yet unknown.

Material: naive CD8+ T cells from blood cultured with regulatory dendritic cells. Noted subset: CD45RA+ naive T cells. The V and J genes are TRBV29-1 and TRBJ1-1; tentatively, D is TRBD1 (6 bases). The TCR sequence derives from a human donor in good health. CDR3 in DNA: TGCAGCGTTAGAGGACAGAGTCTGAACACTGAAGCTTTCTTT. Translating it yields CSVRGQSLNTEAFF.